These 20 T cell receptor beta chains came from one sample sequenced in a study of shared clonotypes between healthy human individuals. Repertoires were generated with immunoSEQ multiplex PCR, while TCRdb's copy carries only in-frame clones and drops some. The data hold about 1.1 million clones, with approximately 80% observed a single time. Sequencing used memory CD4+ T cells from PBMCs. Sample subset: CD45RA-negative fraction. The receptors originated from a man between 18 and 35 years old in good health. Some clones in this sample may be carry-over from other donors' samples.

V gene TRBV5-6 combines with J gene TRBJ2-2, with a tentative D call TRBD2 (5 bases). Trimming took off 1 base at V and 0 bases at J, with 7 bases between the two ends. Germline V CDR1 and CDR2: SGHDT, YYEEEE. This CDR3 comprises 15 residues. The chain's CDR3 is CASSLRTPNTGELFF. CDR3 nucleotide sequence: TGTGCCAGCAGCTTGAGGACTCCGAACACCGGGGAGCTGTTTTTT.

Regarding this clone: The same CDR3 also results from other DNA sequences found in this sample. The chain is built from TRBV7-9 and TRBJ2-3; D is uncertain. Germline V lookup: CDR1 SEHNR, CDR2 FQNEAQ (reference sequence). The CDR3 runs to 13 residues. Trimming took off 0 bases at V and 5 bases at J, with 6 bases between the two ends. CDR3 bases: TGTGCCAGCAGCTTAGCAGAAGGAGATACGCAGTATTTT. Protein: CASSLAEGDTQYF.

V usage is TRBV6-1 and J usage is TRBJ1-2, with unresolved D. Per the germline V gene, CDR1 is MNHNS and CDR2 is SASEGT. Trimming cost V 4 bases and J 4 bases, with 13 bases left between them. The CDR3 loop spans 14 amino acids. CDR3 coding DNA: TGTGCCAGCAGTGTTCCCCGTTCGGTCTATGGCTACACCTTC. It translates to CASSVPRSVYGYTF.

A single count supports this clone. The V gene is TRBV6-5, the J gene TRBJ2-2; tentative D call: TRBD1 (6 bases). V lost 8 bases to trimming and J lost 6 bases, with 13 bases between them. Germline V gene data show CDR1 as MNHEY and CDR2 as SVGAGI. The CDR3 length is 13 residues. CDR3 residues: CASHGQSPGELFF. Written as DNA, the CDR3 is TGTGCCAGCCATGGACAGTCGCCCGGGGAGCTGTTTTTT.

CDR3 sequence (DNA): TGTGCCAGCAGCCCCCGACTTTCTGGGGCCAACGTCCTGACTTTC. The encoded protein is CASSPRLSGANVLTF. The chain couples TRBV7-3 to TRBJ2-6, with unresolved D. The CDR3 runs to 15 residues. Germline assignment: CDR1 SGHTA and CDR2 FQGTGA. Trimming cost V 5 bases and J 1 base, with 9 bases left between them.

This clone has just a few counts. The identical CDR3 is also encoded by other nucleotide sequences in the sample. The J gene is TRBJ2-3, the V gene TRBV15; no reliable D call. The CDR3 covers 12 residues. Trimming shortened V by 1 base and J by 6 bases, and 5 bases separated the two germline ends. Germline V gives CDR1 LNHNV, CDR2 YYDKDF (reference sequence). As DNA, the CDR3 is TGTGCCACCAGCAGAGCCAGGGATACGCAGTATTTT. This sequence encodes CATSRARDTQYF.

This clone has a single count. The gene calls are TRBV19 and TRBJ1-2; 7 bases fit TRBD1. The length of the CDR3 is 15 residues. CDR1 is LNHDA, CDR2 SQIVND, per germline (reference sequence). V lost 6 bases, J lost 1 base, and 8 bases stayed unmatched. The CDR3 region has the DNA TGTGCCAGTAGAACATACACAGGGGTTAACTATGGCTACACCTTC. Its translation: CASRTYTGVNYGYTF.

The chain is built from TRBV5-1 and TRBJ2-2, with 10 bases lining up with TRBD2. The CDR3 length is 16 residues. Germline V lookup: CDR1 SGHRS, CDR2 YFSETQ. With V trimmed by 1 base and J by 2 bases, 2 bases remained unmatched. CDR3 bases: TGCGCCAGCAGCTTGCTAGCGGGAGTTAACACCGGGGAGCTGTTTTTT. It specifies CASSLLAGVNTGELFF.

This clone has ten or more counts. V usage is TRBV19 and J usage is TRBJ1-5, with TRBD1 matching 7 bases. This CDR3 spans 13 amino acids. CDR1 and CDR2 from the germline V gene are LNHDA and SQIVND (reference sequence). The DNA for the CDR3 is TGTGCGACCCGAGGGGGCCTTAATCAGCCCCAGCATTTT. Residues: CATRGGLNQPQHF.

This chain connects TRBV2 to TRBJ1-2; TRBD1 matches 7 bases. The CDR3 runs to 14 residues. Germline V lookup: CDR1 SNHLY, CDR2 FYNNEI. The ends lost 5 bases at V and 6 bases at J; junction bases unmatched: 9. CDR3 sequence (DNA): TGTGCCAGCAGTCTCCTCACAGGGGTAAATGGCTACACCTTC. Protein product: CASSLLTGVNGYTF.

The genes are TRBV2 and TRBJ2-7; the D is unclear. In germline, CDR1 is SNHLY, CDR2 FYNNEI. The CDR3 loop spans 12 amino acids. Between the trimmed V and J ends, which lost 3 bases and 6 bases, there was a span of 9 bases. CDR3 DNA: TGTGCCAGCAGTGACGATACGGCCGAGCAGTACTTC. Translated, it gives CASSDDTAEQYF.

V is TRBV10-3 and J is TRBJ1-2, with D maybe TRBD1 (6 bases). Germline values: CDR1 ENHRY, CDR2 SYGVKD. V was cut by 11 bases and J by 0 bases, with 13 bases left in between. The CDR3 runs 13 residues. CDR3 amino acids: CAAGGPTNYGYTF. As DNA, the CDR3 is TGTGCCGCCGGGGGCCCTACTAACTATGGCTACACCTTC.

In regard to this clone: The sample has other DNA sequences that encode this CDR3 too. The CDR3 loop is CASSLDGETQYF. Here the CDR3 DNA reads TGTGCCAGCAGCCTCGACGGGGAGACCCAGTACTTC. The chain is built from TRBV11-3 and TRBJ2-5; D gene ambiguous. Germline V lookup: CDR1 SGHNT, CDR2 YENEEA. Trimming left V 5 bases short and J 5 bases short, with 9 bases between. The CDR3 spans 12 residues.

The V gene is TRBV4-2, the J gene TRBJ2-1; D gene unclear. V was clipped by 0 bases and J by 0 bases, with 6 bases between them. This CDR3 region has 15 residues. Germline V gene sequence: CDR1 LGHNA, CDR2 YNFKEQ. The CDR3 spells CASSQDALSYNEQFF. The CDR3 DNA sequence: TGTGCCAGCAGCCAAGACGCCCTCTCCTACAATGAGCAGTTCTTC.

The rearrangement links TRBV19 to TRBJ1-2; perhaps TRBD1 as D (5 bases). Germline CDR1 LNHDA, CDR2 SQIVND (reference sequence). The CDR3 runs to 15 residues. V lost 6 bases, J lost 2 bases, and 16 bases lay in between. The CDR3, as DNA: TGTGCCAGTAGCGCGCCGGGTAGGGGAAACTATGGCTACACCTTC. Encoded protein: CASSAPGRGNYGYTF.

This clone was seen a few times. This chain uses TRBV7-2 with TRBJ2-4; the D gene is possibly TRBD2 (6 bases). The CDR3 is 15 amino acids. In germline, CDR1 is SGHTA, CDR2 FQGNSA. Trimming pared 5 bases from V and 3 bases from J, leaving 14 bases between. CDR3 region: CASSPPMGGKNIQYF. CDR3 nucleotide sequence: TGTGCCAGCAGCCCACCGATGGGGGGCAAAAACATTCAGTACTTC.

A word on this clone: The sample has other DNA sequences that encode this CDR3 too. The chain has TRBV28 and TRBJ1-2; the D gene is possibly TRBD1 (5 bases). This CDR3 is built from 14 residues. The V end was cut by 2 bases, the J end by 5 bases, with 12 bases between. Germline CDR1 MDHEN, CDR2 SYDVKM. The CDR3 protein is CASSLRGANYGYTF. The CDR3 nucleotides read TGTGCCAGCAGTTTACGGGGCGCCAATTATGGCTACACCTTC.

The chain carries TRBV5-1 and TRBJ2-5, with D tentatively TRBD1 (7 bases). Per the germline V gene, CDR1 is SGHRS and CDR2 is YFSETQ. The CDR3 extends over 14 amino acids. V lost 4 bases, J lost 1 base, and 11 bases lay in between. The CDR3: CASSRGTAQETQYF. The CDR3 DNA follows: TGCGCCAGCAGCCGCGGGACAGCCCAAGAGACCCAGTACTTC.

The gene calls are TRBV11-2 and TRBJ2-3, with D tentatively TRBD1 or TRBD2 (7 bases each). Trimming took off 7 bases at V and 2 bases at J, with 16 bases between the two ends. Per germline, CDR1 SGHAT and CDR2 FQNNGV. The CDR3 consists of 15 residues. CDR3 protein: CASTIWEGATDTQYF. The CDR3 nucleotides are TGTGCCAGCACCATTTGGGAGGGGGCCACAGATACGCAGTATTTT.

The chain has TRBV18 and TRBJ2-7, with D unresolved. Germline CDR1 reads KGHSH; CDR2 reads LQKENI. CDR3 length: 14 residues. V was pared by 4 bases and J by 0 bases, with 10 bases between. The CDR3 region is CASSLAFTSYEQYF. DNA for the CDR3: TGTGCCAGCTCACTGGCATTTACCTCCTACGAGCAGTACTTC.